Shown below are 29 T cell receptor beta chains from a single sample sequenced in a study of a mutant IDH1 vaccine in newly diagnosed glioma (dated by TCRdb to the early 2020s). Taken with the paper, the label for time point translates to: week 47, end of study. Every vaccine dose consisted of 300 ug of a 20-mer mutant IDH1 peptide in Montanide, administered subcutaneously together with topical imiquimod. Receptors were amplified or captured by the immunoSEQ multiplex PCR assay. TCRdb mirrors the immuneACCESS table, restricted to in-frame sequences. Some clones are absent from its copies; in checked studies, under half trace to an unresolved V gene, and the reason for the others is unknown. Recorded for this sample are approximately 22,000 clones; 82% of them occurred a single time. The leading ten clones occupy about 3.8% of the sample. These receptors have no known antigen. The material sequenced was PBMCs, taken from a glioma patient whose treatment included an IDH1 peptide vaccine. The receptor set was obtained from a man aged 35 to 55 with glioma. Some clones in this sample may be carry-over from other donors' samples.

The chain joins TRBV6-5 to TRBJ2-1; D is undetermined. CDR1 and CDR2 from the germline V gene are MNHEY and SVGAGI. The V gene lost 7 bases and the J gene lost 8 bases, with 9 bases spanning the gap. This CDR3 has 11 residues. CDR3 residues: CASTQADEQFF. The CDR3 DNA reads TGTGCCAGCACTCAGGCGGATGAGCAGTTCTTC.

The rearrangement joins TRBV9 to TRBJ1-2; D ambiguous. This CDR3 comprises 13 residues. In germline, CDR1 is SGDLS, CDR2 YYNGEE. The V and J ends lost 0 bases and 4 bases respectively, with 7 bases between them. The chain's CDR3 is CASSVDEGYGYTF. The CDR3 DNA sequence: TGTGCCAGCAGCGTAGACGAGGGCTATGGCTACACCTTC.

The CDR3 sequence: CASSPNLGPYEQYF. In DNA, the CDR3 is TGCGCCAGCAGCCCGAATCTGGGCCCCTACGAGCAGTACTTC. The chain couples TRBV4-1 to TRBJ2-7; D is undetermined. The germline gives CDR1 MGHRA, CDR2 YSYEKL. V dropped 4 bases and J dropped 2 bases, with 12 bases sitting between them. The CDR3 is 14 amino acids.

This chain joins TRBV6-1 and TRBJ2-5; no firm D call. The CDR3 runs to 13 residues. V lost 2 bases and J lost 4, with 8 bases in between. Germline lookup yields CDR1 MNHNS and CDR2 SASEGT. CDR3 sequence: CASSETSVETQYF. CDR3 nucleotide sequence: TGTGCCAGCAGTGAAACCTCGGTAGAGACCCAGTACTTC.

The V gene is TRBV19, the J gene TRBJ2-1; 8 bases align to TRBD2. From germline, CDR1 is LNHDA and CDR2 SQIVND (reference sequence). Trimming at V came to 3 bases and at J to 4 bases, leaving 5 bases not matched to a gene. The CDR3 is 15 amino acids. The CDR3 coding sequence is TGTGCCAGTAGTATCGGCAGCGGGGGTTACAATGAGCAGTTCTTC. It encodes CASSIGSGGYNEQFF.

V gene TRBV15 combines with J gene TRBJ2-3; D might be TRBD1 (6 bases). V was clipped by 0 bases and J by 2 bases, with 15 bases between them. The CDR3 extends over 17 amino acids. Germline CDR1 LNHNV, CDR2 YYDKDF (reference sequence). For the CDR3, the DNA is TGTGCCACCAGCAGAGATTTTGGACAGTTCACCACAGATACGCAGTATTTT. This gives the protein CATSRDFGQFTTDTQYF.

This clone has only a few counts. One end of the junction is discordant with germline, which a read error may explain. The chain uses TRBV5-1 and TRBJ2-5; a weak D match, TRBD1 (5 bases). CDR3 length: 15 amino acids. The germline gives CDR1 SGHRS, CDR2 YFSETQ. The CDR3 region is CASRLGPTLQETQYF. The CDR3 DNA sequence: TGCGCCAGCAGATTGGGGCCGACCCTTCAAGAGACCCAGTACTTC.

The DNA of the CDR3 is TGTGCTAGTGGTCCCGAGGGCAATCAGCCCCAGCATTTT. This encodes CASGPEGNQPQHF. The chain combines TRBV12-5 with TRBJ1-5; D unresolved. The CDR3 consists of 13 residues. Trimming shortened V by 5 bases and J by 2 bases, and 7 bases separated the two germline ends. Germline lookup yields CDR1 LGHNT and CDR2 FRNRAP.

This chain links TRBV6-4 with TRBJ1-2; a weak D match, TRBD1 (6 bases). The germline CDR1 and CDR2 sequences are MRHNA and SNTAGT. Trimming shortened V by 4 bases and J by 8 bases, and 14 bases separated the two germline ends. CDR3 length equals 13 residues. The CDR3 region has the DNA TGTGCCAGCAGTGTTGGCCAGGGGCAAGGCTACACCTTC. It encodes CASSVGQGQGYTF.

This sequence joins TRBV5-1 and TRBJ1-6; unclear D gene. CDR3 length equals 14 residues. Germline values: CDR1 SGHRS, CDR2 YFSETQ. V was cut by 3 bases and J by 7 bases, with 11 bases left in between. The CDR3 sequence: CASSWQSGNSPLHF. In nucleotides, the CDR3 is TGCGCCAGCAGCTGGCAATCGGGCAATTCACCCCTCCACTTT.

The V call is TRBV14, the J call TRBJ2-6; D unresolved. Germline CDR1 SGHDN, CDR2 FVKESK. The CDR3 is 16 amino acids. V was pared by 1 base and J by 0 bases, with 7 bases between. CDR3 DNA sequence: TGTGCCAGCAGCCAAGTCGGCATCTCTGGGGCCAACGTCCTGACTTTC. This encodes CASSQVGISGANVLTF. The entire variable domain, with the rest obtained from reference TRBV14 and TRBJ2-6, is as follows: EAGVTQFPSHSVIEKGQTVTLRCDPISGHDNLYWYRRVMGKEIKFLLHFVKESKQDESGMPNNRFLAERTGGTYSTLKVQPAELEDSGVYFCASSQVGISGANVLTFGAGSRLTVL.

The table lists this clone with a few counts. The CDR3 nucleotides are TGCACCAGCAGCCAAGATCAGGGGGGGGGACATAGCAATCAGCCCCAGCATTTT. It translates to CTSSQDQGGGHSNQPQHF. The genes are TRBV1 and TRBJ1-5. TRBV1 is designated a pseudogene. The CDR3 contains 18 residues.

CDR3 protein: CASSYYRGAYEKLFF. CDR3 in DNA: TGTGCCAGCAGCTACTACAGGGGCGCCTACGAAAAACTGTTTTTT. The chain has TRBV7-9 and TRBJ1-4; 7 bases align to TRBD1. The CDR3 runs to 15 residues. Germline CDR1 and CDR2: SEHNR and FQNEAQ (reference sequence). With 4 bases clipped from V and 8 bases from J, the junction kept 10 bases outside the gene matches.

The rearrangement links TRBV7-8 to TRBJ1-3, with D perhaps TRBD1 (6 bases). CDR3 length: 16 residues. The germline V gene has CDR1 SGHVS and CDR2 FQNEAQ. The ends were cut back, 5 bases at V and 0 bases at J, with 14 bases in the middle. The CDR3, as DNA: TGTGCCAGCAGCCCTAGGGTAGGGGGCTCTGGAAACACCATATATTTT. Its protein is CASSPRVGGSGNTIYF.

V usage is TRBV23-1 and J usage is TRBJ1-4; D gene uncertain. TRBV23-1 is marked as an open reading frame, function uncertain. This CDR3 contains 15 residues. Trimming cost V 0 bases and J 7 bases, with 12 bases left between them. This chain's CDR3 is CASSQSSLRSEKLFF. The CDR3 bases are TGCGCCAGCAGTCAATCATCCCTTAGGAGTGAAAAACTGTTTTTT.

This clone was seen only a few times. CDR3 amino acids: CASSSGVGTEAFF. CDR3 DNA sequence: TGTGCCAGCTCGTCAGGGGTCGGCACTGAAGCTTTCTTT. This sequence joins TRBV18 and TRBJ1-1; maybe TRBD1 (6 bases). V was pared by 6 bases and J by 4 bases, with 12 bases between. The V gene's germline CDR1 is KGHSH and CDR2 LQKENI. This CDR3 has 13 residues.

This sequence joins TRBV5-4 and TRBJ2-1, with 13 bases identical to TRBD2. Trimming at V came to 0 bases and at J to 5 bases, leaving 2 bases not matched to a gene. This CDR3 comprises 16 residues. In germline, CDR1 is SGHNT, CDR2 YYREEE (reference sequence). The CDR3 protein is CASSLEGLAGHNEQFF. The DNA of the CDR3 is TGTGCCAGCAGCTTGGAGGGACTAGCGGGGCACAATGAGCAGTTCTTC.

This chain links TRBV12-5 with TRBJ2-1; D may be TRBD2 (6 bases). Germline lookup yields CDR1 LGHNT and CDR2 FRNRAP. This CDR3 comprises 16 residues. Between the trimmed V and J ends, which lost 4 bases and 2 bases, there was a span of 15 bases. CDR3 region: CASGSGDRLAYNEQFF. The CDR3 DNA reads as TGTGCTAGTGGTTCGGGAGACAGATTAGCCTACAATGAGCAGTTCTTC.

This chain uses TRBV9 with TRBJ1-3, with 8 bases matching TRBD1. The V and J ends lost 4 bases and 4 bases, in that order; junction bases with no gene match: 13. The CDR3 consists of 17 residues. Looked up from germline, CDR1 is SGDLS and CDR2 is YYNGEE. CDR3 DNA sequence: TGTGCCAGCAGCCCGCAACCAGGGGGCTCAGGAGGAAACACCATATATTTT. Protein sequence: CASSPQPGGSGGNTIYF.

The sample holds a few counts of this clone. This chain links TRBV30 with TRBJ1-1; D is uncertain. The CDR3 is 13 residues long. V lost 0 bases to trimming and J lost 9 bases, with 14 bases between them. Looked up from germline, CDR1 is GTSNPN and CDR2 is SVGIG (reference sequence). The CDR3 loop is CAWSVLGNLKAFF. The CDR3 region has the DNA TGTGCCTGGAGTGTACTGGGCAATCTGAAAGCTTTCTTT.

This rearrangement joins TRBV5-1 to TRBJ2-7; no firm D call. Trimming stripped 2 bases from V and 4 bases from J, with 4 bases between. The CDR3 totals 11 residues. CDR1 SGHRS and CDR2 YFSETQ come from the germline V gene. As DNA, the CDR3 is TGCGCCAGCAGCTTAGGTTACGAGCAGTACTTC. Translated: CASSLGYEQYF.

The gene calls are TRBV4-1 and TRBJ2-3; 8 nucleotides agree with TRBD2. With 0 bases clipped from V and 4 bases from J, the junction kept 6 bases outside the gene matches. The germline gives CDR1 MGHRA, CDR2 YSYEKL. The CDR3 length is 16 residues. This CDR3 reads CASSQDRGGGPDTQYF. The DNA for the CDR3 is TGCGCCAGCAGCCAAGATCGGGGGGGTGGGCCAGATACGCAGTATTTT.

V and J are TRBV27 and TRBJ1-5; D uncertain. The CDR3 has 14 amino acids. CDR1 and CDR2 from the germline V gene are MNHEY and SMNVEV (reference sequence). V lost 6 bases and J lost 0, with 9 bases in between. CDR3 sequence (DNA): TGTGCCAGCAGACAAGAGGGTAGCAATCAGCCCCAGCATTTT. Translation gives CASRQEGSNQPQHF.

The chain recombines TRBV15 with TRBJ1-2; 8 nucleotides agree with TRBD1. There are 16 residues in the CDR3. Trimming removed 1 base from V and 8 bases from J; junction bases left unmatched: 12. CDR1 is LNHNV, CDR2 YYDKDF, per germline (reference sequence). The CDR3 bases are TGTGCCACCAGCAGAGCAGCACTGGACAGGGCGAGAGGCTACACCTTC. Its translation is CATSRAALDRARGYTF.

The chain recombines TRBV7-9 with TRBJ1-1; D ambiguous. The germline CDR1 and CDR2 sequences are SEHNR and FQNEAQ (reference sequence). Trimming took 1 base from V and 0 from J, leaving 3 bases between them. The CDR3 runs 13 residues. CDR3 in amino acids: CASSLGMNTEAFF. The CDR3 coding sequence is TGTGCCAGCAGCTTAGGGATGAACACTGAAGCTTTCTTT.

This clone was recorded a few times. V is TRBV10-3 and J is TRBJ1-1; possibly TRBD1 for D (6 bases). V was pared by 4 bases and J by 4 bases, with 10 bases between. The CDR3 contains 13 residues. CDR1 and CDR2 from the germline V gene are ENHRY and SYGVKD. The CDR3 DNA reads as TGTGCCATCAGTGGGGAGGGGGTCACTGAAGCTTTCTTT. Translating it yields CAISGEGVTEAFF.

The DNA for the CDR3 is TGTGCCAGTAGTATGGGGCGGACTGCCCAGCCCCAGCATTTT. It encodes CASSMGRTAQPQHF. The chain combines TRBV19 with TRBJ1-5; D is possibly TRBD1 (5 bases). Germline V gives CDR1 LNHDA, CDR2 SQIVND (reference sequence). This CDR3 has 14 residues. Trimming took off 3 bases at V and 7 bases at J, with 13 bases between the two ends. The entire variable domain, with the rest obtained from reference TRBV19 and TRBJ1-5, is as follows: DGGITQSPKYLFRKEGQNVTLSCEQNLNHDAMYWYRQDPGQGLRLIYYSQIVNDFQKGDIAEGYSVSREKKESFPLTVTSAQKNPTAFYLCASSMGRTAQPQHFGDGTRLSIL.

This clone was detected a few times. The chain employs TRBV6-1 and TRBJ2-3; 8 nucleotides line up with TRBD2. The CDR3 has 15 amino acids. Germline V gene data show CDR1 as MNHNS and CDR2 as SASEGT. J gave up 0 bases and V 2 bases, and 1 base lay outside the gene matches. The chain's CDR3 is CASSELAGSTDTQYF. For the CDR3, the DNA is TGTGCCAGCAGTGAACTAGCGGGTAGCACAGATACGCAGTATTTT.

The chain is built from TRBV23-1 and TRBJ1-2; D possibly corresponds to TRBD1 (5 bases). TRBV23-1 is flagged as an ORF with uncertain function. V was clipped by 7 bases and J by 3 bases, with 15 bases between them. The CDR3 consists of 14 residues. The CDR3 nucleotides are TGCGCCAGCAATGATGGGGGTGGTGACTATGGCTACACCTTC. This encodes CASNDGGGDYGYTF.